This T cell receptor (beta chain) was found in a study of T cells of healthy individuals. TCRdb called the 5' RACE reads again in MiXCR, with one record for every CDR3 protein. The data show 63,000 or so distinct CDR3 sequences, 15% to 20% seen once. The CDR3 has 14 amino acids. Germline CDR1 and CDR2: SGHRS and YFSETQ. V was trimmed by 5 bases and J by 4 bases, leaving 16 bases between them. The TCR comes from a human donor in good health. The chain recombines TRBV5-1 with TRBJ2-7; D remains unclear. CDR3 nucleotide sequence: TGCGCCAGCAGTCGAGAGGTGGAAACGTACGAGCAGTACTTC. Amino acid sequence: CASSREVETYEQYF.